A selection of T cell receptor beta chains follows, all from one sample in a study of T cell responses to AZD1222 COVID-19 vaccine. Assay used: immunoSEQ multiplex PCR; TCRdb lists only in-frame clones, some missing. The table includes some 130,000 clones, roughly 91% detected once. The source was peripheral blood, collected 28 days after the second AZD1222 dose. Every receptor here comes from an adult who received the AZD1222 COVID-19 vaccine. The CDR3 runs from the conserved cysteine through the conserved F or W.

V gene	J gene	CDR3 protein
TRBV19	TRBJ1-2	CASSISVPAGYTF
TRBV5-6	TRBJ2-3	CASTKDRGLDTQYF
TRBV4-1	TRBJ1-1	CASSQADVNTEAFF
TRBV29-1	TRBJ2-6	CSVEGASGANVLTF
TRBV6-5	TRBJ2-6	CASTRGHNVLTF
TRBV19	TRBJ1-1	CASSMGYANTEAFF
TRBV19	TRBJ1-2	CASSIIQAGQGAGYTF
TRBV11-2	TRBJ2-5	CASSSGQGSETQYF
TRBV7-9	TRBJ1-5	CASSPAQSNQPQHF
TRBV6-6	TRBJ1-4	CASSYGREGNEKLFF
TRBV6-1	TRBJ2-3	CASSERGGPDTQYF
TRBV6-5	TRBJ2-7	CASNSAPLGEQYF
TRBV6-5	TRBJ1-2	CATQSGGYGYTF
TRBV4-2	TRBJ1-1	CASSQDEDTGKAFF
TRBV14	TRBJ2-5	CASSRVRGASQETQYF
TRBV21-1	TRBJ2-1	CASRSTLEQFF
TRBV7-2	TRBJ1-6	CASRGQGVSPLHF